This record covers a single T cell receptor (beta chain). What it binds is unknown. The data were obtained in a study of T cell responses to AZD1222 COVID-19 vaccine. Broader study findings: After the peak T cell response, and only then, were repertoires sampled. The number of AZD1222 recipients seropositive at baseline was only five to seven.

Assay used: immunoSEQ multiplex PCR; TCRdb lists only in-frame clones, some missing. The repertoire consists of approximately 110,000 clones, with approximately 89% occurring once and the leading ten covering roughly 4.5%. Germline assignment: CDR1 SGHTA and CDR2 FQGNSA. There are 14 residues in the CDR3. The junction had 8 bases not matched to a gene; V was cut back by 5 bases and J by 8 bases. The clonotype comes from an adult in good health. This chain connects TRBV7-2 to TRBJ2-1, with 8 positions matching TRBD2. The source was peripheral blood, collected on day 0 of AZD1222 vaccination. The CDR3 loop reads CASSDKAGVDEQFF. CDR3 nucleotide sequence: TGTGCCAGCAGCGACAAAGCGGGAGTAGATGAGCAGTTCTTC. The full variable domain, in which reference TRBV7-2 and TRBJ2-1 provide the parts outside the CDR3, is GAGVSQSPSNKVTEKGKDVELRCDPISGHTALYWYRQSLGQGLEFLIYFQGNSAPDKSGLPSDRFSAERTGGSVSTLTIQRTQQEDSAVYLCASSDKAGVDEQFFGPGTRLTVL.